The 7 T cell receptor beta chains presented below share a single source sample, sequenced in a study of T cells in Graves' hyperthyroidism and ophthalmopathy. Amplification of TCR beta CDR3 regions used RNA as the template. HTBI primers were employed in a first-round RT-PCR of the TCR CDR3. TCRdb re-called the multiplex PCR reads through MiXCR, storing one row per CDR3 protein. The sample consists of 660,000 or so distinct CDR3 sequences, around 20% of them appearing once. Sequencing input: blood. The receptors originated from a young man with Graves' ophthalmopathy.

As regards this clonotype: One end of the junction does not line up with germline, which may come from a read error. Here the CDR3 DNA reads TGTGCCAGCAGCCTTGACGCGGGAGGTCCCAATGAGCAGTTCTTC. This codes for CASSLDAGGPNEQFF. This rearrangement joins TRBV5-1 to TRBJ2-1, with TRBD2 identical over 8 bases. The CDR3 covers 15 residues. The germline V gene encodes CDR1 SGHRS and CDR2 YFSETQ.

This clonotype was observed a few times. The chain is built from TRBV4-3 and TRBJ2-1, with 15 bases fitting TRBD2. The junction had 8 bases not matched to a gene; V was cut back by 4 bases and J by 1 base. Germline-derived CDR1 and CDR2 are LGHNA and YSLEER. This CDR3 contains 19 residues. The CDR3 nucleotides are TGCGCCAGCAGCCCCTTATCGGGACTAGCGGGAGGATCCTACAATGAGCAGTTCTTC. It encodes CASSPLSGLAGGSYNEQFF.

The J gene is TRBJ1-4, the V gene TRBV6-9; a possible D gene is TRBD1 (5 bases). Germline CDR1 reads MNHGY; CDR2 reads SVAAGI. The CDR3 totals 15 residues. V was clipped by 4 bases and J by 4 bases, with 13 bases between them. The CDR3 sequence: CASSLEGRSNEKLFF. CDR3 DNA: TGTGCCAGCAGTTTGGAGGGACGGAGTAATGAAAAACTGTTTTTT.

Regarding this clonotype: Given a much more abundant clone one base away, this may be a read error. CDR3 amino acids: CAISESSGPYNSPPHF. In DNA form, the CDR3 reads TGTGCCATCAGTGAGTCCTCCGGGCCGTATAATTCACCCCCCCACTTT. This chain joins TRBV10-3 and TRBJ1-6; no definite D call. Germline V gives CDR1 ENHRY, CDR2 SYGVKD. The CDR3 is 16 amino acids.

This clonotype was seen a handful of times. The J gene is TRBJ2-6, the V gene TRBV18; unclear D gene. The length of the CDR3 is 15 residues. Per the germline V gene, CDR1 is KGHSH and CDR2 is LQKENI. Trimming took off 3 bases at V and 0 bases at J, with 6 bases between the two ends. The chain's CDR3 is CASSPHRSGANVLTF. CDR3 coding DNA: TGTGCCAGCTCACCTCATCGCTCTGGGGCCAACGTCCTGACTTTC. Filled out from reference TRBV18 and TRBJ2-6, the complete variable domain reads NAGVMQNPRHLVRRRGQEARLRCSPMKGHSHVYWYRQLPEEGLKFMVYLQKENIIDESGMPKERFSAEFPKEGPSILRIQQVVRGDSAAYFCASSPHRSGANVLTFGAGSRLTVL.

This clonotype was seen more than once but under ten times. The V call is TRBV15, the J call TRBJ2-5; 7 bases align to TRBD2. Germline CDR1 reads LNHNV; CDR2 reads YYDKDF (reference sequence). Germline trimming cut 0 bases from V and 10 bases from J; bases unmatched to any gene: 14. This CDR3 has 16 amino acids. CDR3 sequence: CATSRDPGSGRRGQYF. The CDR3 nucleotides read TGTGCCACCAGCAGAGATCCAGGTAGCGGGCGCAGAGGCCAGTACTTC.

This clonotype was seen many times. The rearrangement joins TRBV5-1 to TRBJ1-1; the D is unclear. V lost 0 bases, J lost 4 bases, and 13 bases lay in between. This CDR3 has 15 amino acids. CDR1 is SGHRS, CDR2 YFSETQ, per germline. The CDR3 coding sequence is TGCGCCAGCAGCTTGGGGAACACAGCGACCACTGAAGCTTTCTTT. It encodes CASSLGNTATTEAFF.